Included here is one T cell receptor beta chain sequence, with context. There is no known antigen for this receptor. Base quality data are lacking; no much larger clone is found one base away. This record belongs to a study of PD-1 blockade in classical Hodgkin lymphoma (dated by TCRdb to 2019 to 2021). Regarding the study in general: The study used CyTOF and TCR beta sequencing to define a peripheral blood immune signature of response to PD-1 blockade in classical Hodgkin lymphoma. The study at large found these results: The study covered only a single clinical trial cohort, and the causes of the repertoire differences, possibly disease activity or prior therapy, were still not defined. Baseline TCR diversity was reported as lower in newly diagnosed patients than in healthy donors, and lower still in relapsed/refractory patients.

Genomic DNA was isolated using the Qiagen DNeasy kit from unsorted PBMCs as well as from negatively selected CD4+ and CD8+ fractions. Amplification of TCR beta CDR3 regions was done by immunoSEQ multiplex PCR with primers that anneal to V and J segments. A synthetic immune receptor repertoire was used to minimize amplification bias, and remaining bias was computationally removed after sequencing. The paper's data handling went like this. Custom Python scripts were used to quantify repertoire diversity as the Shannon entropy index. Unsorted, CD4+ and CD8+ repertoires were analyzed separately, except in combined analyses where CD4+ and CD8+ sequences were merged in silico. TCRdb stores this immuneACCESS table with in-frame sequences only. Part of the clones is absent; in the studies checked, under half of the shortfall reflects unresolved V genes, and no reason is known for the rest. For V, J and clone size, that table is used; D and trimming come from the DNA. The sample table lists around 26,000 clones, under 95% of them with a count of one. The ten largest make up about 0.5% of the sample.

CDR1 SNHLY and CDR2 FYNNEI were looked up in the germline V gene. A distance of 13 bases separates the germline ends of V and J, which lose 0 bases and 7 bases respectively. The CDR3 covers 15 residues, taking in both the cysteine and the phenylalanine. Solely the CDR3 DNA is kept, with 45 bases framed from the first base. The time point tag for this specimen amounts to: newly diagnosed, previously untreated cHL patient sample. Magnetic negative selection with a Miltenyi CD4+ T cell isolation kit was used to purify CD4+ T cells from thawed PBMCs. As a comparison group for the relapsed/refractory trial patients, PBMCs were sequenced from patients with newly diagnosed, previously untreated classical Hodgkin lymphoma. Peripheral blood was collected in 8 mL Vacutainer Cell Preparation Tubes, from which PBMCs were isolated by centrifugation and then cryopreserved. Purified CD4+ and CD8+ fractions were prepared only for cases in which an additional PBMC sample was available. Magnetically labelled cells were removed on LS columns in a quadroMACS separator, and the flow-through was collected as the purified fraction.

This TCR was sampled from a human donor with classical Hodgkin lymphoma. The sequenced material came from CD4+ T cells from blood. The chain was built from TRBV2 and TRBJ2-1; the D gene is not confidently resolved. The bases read TGTGCCAGCAGTGAAGCGCTTCGATGGGGAAATGAGCAGTTCTTC. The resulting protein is CASSEALRWGNEQFF.